This TCR beta chain was documented in a study of CD8+ T cells in alopecia areata (dated by TCRdb to 2016 to 2019). For the study in its entirety: Treated patients were enrolled in an open-label pilot trial of oral tofacitinib, 5 to 10 mg twice daily, for moderate-to-severe alopecia areata. In both human patients and the C3H/HeJ mouse model, the study applied high-throughput TCRbeta sequencing to look at T cell clonal expansion in alopecia areata. Clonality in the scalp was compared among normal scalp (n=4), patchy alopecia areata scalp (n=8), and alopecia totalis/universalis scalp (n=8). RNA was extracted with the PAXgene miRNA kit for fixed scalp, the miRNeasy kit for PBMCs, and the RNeasy kit for mouse skin. Biopsies were taken from tofacitinib-treated patients at baseline and again at 4 and 24 weeks into treatment, and several of those patients also had a later scalp biopsy. In humans, TCRbeta sequencing was performed on scalp tissue and on sorted CD4+ and CD8+ peripheral blood T cells from healthy controls and from patients with patchy or totalis/universalis alopecia areata. Amplification of TCRbeta CDR3 regions was done by immunoSEQ multiplex PCR using 35 Vbeta forward primers and 13 Jbeta reverse primers. Patients received tofacitinib for 6 to 18 months and were then followed off drug for 6 months to check for delayed response and recurrence. For the treated patients, the SALT score, which quantifies what percentage of scalp surface area is affected, served as the measure of disease severity. Results and caveats for the whole study, not just this receptor: Unlike mouse skin, which is dominated by gammadelta T cells, normal human skin has resident alphabeta T cells that are also sequenced, and this complicates analysis of the scalp TCR repertoire. Scalp clonality and the number of expanded CD8+ clones among the top 100 scalp clones were significantly decreased by tofacitinib. Shared TCR sequences between patients were less evident than in mice, which may be partly attributable to HLA diversity in the patient population. Because the treated cohort was small and included a single nonresponder, larger studies are needed to assess links between baseline CD8+ expansion and response. During tofacitinib treatment, many expanded lesional clones remained in scalp and blood, and this persistence may partly explain relapse after treatment is stopped. Higher clonality and more expanded CD8+ clones were observed in lesional scalp than in normal scalp, particularly in alopecia totalis/universalis, a finding suggestive of antigenic drive.

To prepare the library, the immunoSEQ multiplex PCR assay was applied. RNA was extracted from all samples and reverse transcribed into cDNA as template for TCR sequencing. First-strand cDNA was synthesized using SuperScript III with a 2:1 mix of oligo-dT and random hexamers. A synthetic immune receptor repertoire was used to assess amplification bias, and residual bias was removed computationally. The original pipeline was this. Raw reads were preprocessed to remove errors, and CDR3 was defined by IMGT conventions from the conserved cysteine to phenylalanine. Clonality was calculated as 1 minus Shannon entropy normalized by log2 of the number of productive unique TCRs. Whether each scalp clone was CD4 or CD8 was inferred by checking scalp TCRbeta sequences against the CD4 and CD8 repertoires from sorted blood. TCRdb obtained this table from immuneACCESS and retained in-frame rearrangements with V and J assigned. These tables miss some clones; where compared with another copy, unresolved V genes account for less than half of the shortfall, and the remainder is unexplained. V and J calls plus clone size are reproduced from that table; the DNA served to infer D and trimming. For this sample there are some 200,000 clones; 60% to 70% appear just once. Of the sample, 3% to 3.5% is held by the ten largest clones.

Interpreted using the paper, the time point label stands for: approximately 4 weeks on oral tofacitinib. The treatment or condition label here, explained by the study, means: oral pan-JAK inhibitor, 5-10 mg twice daily. Lesional scalp punch biopsies and peripheral blood were obtained from alopecia areata patients. PBMCs were isolated by density centrifugation and stained for CD3, CD4 and CD8, and CD4+ and CD8+ T cells were sorted on a FACSAria. From the germline V gene (reference sequence), CDR1 is GTSNPN and CDR2 is SVGIG. The junction carries 17 bases between V and J, which are trimmed by 4 bases and 10 bases respectively. Reading from cysteine to phenylalanine, the CDR3 counts 13 amino acids. Kept here is only the CDR3 DNA, which spans 39 bases and is read in frame from base 1. Concerning this clone: Its antigen is still unknown. No qualities accompany the bases; no much larger clone lies one base away.

The sequencing used CD4+ T cells sorted from blood, collected at week 4, from a patient treated with tofacitinib. The chain joins TRBV30 to TRBJ2-1, with TRBD2 as a weak D call on 6 bases. The TCR comes from a human donor with alopecia areata. The DNA reads as follows: TGTGCCTGGACCCCACCGGGCCGGGAGGAGCAGTTCTTC. This yields the protein CAWTPPGREEQFF.